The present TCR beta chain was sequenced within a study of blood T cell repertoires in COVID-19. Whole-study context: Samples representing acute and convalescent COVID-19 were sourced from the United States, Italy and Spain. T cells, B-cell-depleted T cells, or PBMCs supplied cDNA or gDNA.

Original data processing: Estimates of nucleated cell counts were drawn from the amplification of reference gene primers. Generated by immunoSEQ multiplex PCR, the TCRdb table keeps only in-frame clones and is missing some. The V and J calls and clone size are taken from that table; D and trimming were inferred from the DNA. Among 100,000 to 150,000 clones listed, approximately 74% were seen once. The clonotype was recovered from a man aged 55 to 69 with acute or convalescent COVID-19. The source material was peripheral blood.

The CDR3 bases are TGTGCCTGGGACAGAGTCTCTGGGGCCAACGTCCTGACTTTC. Residues: CAWDRVSGANVLTF. The chain uses TRBV30 and TRBJ2-6, with a weak D call TRBD1 (5 bases). V gave up 5 bases and J gave up 0 bases, with 8 bases separating them. The CDR3 has 14 amino acids. The germline gives CDR1 GTSNPN, CDR2 SVGIG (reference sequence). The full variable domain, with the rest looked up from reference TRBV30 and TRBJ2-6, is SQTIHQWPATLVQPVGSPLSLECTVEGTSNPNLYWYRQAAGRGLQLLFYSVGIGQISSEVPQNLSASRPQDRQFILSSKKLLLSDSGFYLCAWDRVSGANVLTFGAGSRLTVL.